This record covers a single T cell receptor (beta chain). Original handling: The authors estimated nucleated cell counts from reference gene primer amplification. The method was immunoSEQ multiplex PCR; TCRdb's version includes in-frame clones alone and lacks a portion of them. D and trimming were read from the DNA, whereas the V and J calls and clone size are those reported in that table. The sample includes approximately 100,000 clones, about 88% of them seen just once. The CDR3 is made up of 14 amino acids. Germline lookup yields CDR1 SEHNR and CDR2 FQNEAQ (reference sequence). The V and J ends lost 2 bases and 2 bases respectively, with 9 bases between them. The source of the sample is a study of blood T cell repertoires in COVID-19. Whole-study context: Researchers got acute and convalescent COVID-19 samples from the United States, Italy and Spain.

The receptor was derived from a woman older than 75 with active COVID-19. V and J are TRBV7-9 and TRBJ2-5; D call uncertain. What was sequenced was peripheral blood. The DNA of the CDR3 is TGTGCCAGCAGCTTACTCACCGGGCAAGAGACCCAGTACTTC. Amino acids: CASSLLTGQETQYF.